This T cell receptor beta chain stems from a study of T cell repertoires in cytomegalovirus infection. At the level of the study: Researchers turned to recently identified HLA-C-restricted CMV epitopes as well as well-studied HLA-B-restricted ones. It can be stated that public TCR beta signatures indicated CMV infection as well as a matching HLA type.

MiXCR, run by TCRdb on the reads, gives a single entry per CDR3 protein. The sample shows approximately 600,000 distinct CDR3 sequences, almost 40% of them seen only once. The CDR3 contains 20 residues. Germline V gives CDR1 MNHNS, CDR2 SASEGT. V lost 6 bases, J lost 3 bases, and 21 bases stayed unmatched. This clonotype was seen a handful of times. Antigen unknown. The sequence was collected from a human donor in good health (CMV status not recorded). Some clones in this sample may be carry-over from other donors' samples. This chain uses TRBV6-1 with TRBJ2-1; 9 nucleotides agree with TRBD2. Sequences were derived from cultured PBMCs, sampled from culture after CMV antigen stimulation. DNA for the CDR3: TGTGCCAGCAGACCCTCTGGCGGGAGGGCCCCGTCATGTCTCTACAATGAGCAGTTCTTC. Translated, it gives CASRPSGGRAPSCLYNEQFF.